This T cell receptor (beta chain) was captured in a study of PD-1 blockade in classical Hodgkin lymphoma. Findings and caveats of the study: Whereas CD4+ TCR diversity had risen significantly by C4D1, CD8+ TCR diversity had not. Patients with a complete response exhibited baseline diversity comparable to newly diagnosed patients.

Measured with immunoSEQ multiplex PCR; TCRdb has only the in-frame clones, and not every one. This repertoire shows around 20,000 clones, about 80% found once; its top ten account for roughly two fifths. Every patient experienced relapse after autologous stem cell transplantation, and brentuximab vedotin exposure varied. Relapsed/refractory classical Hodgkin lymphoma patients had complete, partial or progressive responses. A note on this clone: Its antigen is unidentified.

Germline values: CDR1 GTSNPN, CDR2 SVGIG (reference sequence). This CDR3 comprises 15 residues. The junction had 4 bases not matched to a gene; V was cut back by 0 bases and J by 5 bases. V gene TRBV30 combines with J gene TRBJ2-5; 12 positions agree with TRBD2. The source material was peripheral blood mononuclear cells (PBMCs), sampled before the second cycle of nivolumab. The clonotype comes from a human donor with classical Hodgkin lymphoma. This CDR3 is CAWSVMGLAGETQYF. CDR3 nucleotides: TGTGCCTGGAGTGTTATGGGACTAGCGGGCGAGACCCAGTACTTC.